The text below deals with one TCR beta chain. As handled by the study authors: Estimation of nucleated cell counts was performed using reference gene primer amplification. TCRdb keeps only in-frame clones here, not all; method: immunoSEQ multiplex PCR. V, J and clone size reflect that table, while D and trimming were determined from the DNA. Here the sample spans approximately 67,000 clones, over 70% being singletons. The data originate from a study of blood T cell repertoires in COVID-19. Whole-study context: Sites across the United States, Italy and Spain contributed samples from acute and convalescent COVID-19.

Trimming left V 4 bases short and J 6 bases short, with 12 bases between. The CDR3 contains 13 residues. From germline, CDR1 is KGHSH and CDR2 LQKENI. The sequence came from a man in his fifties or sixties with active COVID-19. The V and J genes are TRBV18 and TRBJ1-2; D ambiguous. Sequencing was performed on peripheral blood. This chain's CDR3 is CASSQRPRDGYTF. For the CDR3, the DNA is TGTGCCAGCTCACAGCGGCCTCGGGATGGCTACACCTTC.